This record looks at one TCR beta chain sequence and its context. Antigen: not known. Built from TCR beta cDNA, the libraries had unique molecular identifiers in them. From the PCR reads, TCRdb called clonotypes with MiXCR, one entry per CDR3 protein. The sample has about 770,000 distinct CDR3 sequences; around 45% are singletons. This record comes from a study of post-analysis software for immune sequencing data. Study results and limitations: In patients, TRBV5-6, TRBV5-1 and TRBV20-1 belonged to 4 or 5 TRBV segments found more frequently than in controls.

Between the trimmed V and J ends, which lost 3 bases and 5 bases, there was a span of 18 bases. This CDR3 spans 16 amino acids. The germline gives CDR1 KGHDR, CDR2 SFDVKD. The rearrangement uses TRBV24-1 and TRBJ2-5; D possibly corresponds to TRBD2 (7 bases). The sample comprised blood. The receptor was derived from a girl aged 10 to 17 with multiple sclerosis. CDR3 nucleotide sequence: TGTGCCACCAGTGATCGCTACGCGGGGGCCTCGGAGACCCAGTACTTC. As protein: CATSDRYAGASETQYF.